The clone carrying this T cell receptor (beta chain) has a count of ten or more. The antigen is unknown. This sample includes further DNA sequences coding for the same CDR3. This sample is part of a study of metastatic and nonmetastatic thyroid tumors. The overall study: Peripheral blood and tumor or nodule samples from malignant and benign thyroid patients were compared.

TCRdb reanalyzed the PCR reads with MiXCR. Of under 100,000 clones detected, around 9.1% appear once; the ten largest clones hold approximately 10%. Study-level findings and limits: When malignant thyroid tumors were compared with benign nodules, TCR beta diversity was reportedly significantly higher in the malignant tumors. This held in both blood and tumor samples.

There were no patients who had received any treatment before thyroid surgery. V dropped 5 bases and J dropped 6; count of bases not matched to a gene: 11. From germline, CDR1 is GTSNPN and CDR2 SVGIG (reference sequence). This CDR3 has 15 amino acids. The source material was blood. The chain couples TRBV30 to TRBJ2-3; TRBD2 agrees at 10 bases. The sequence was collected from a female donor with papillary thyroid cancer or a benign thyroid nodule (not recorded which). Some clones in this sample may be carry-over from other donors' samples. The CDR3 sequence is CAWVSGGSISDTQYF. CDR3 bases: TGTGCCTGGGTTAGCGGGGGGTCGATATCCGATACGCAGTATTTT.